This passage covers 5 T cell receptor beta chains from one sample sequenced in a study of T-cell memory formation after mild COVID-19. From the 5' RACE reads, TCRdb called clonotypes with MiXCR, one entry per CDR3 protein. The data hold 300,000 or so distinct CDR3 sequences, with 15% to 20% observed a single time. The sample consisted of PBMCs or a T cell subset sorted from them (not recorded which). The receptors derive from a young man who had mild COVID-19 (a few samples of this study predate the infection). Cell type and time point are not known.

The chain has TRBV4-3 and TRBJ2-2, with D perhaps matching TRBD2 (6 bases). The V end was cut by 6 bases, the J end by 1 base, with 18 bases between. This CDR3 contains 17 residues. Germline loops: CDR1 LGHNA, CDR2 YSLEER. In nucleotides, the CDR3 is TGCGCCAGCAGAAAATGGACCGGGACTTTGAACACCGGGGAGCTGTTTTTT. Protein: CASRKWTGTLNTGELFF.

The chain has TRBV19 and TRBJ2-2; TRBD1 aligns across 9 bases. With 6 bases clipped from V and 4 bases from J, the junction kept 12 bases outside the gene matches. Looked up from germline, CDR1 is LNHDA and CDR2 is SQIVND (reference sequence). This CDR3 has 17 residues. DNA for the CDR3: TGTGCCAGTAGCTCCAACAGGGGGCGGTTTTTCACCGGGGAGCTGTTTTTT. Translating it yields CASSSNRGRFFTGELFF.

The V call is TRBV20-1, the J call TRBJ2-7; D tentatively fits TRBD1 or TRBD2 (5 bases each). The CDR3 runs to 11 residues. Germline V gene sequence: CDR1 DFQATT, CDR2 SNEGSKA (reference sequence). V dropped 6 bases and J dropped 10 bases, with 16 bases sitting between them. The CDR3 sequence: CSARGRQVQYV. The CDR3 nucleotides are TGCAGTGCGAGGGGACGGCAGGTTCAGTACGTC.

The rearrangement uses TRBV7-3 and TRBJ1-5, with TRBD1 matching 10 bases. V was clipped by 5 bases and J by 5 bases; unmatched bases: 9. There are 16 residues in the CDR3. Germline loops: CDR1 SGHTA, CDR2 FQGTGA. CDR3 nucleotide sequence: TGTGCCAGCAGCCCGACCTATGGGACAGGGGATCAGCCCCAGCATTTT. Its translation is CASSPTYGTGDQPQHF.

The sample holds many counts of this clonotype. V and J are TRBV6-1 and TRBJ1-2; D unclear. The V and J ends lost 3 bases and 6 bases respectively, with 14 bases between them. The germline V gene has CDR1 MNHNS and CDR2 SASEGT. The CDR3 extends over 14 amino acids. The DNA of the CDR3 is TGTGCCAGCAGTGAGGGTTGGGAAGCGAATGGCTACACCTTC. It yields the protein CASSEGWEANGYTF.